What follows are 27 T cell receptor beta chains derived from one specimen sequenced in a study of T cells after yellow fever vaccination. TCRdb redid the calling of the 5' RACE reads with MiXCR, one entry per CDR3 protein. Among 40,000 to 50,000 distinct CDR3 sequences listed, 5% to 8% were seen once. Sequenced material: PBMCs, either bulk or a sorted T-cell subset (CD4+, CD8+, memory, or dextramer-sorted; not recorded which), taken 45 days after the yellow fever booster vaccination. All receptors come from a man aged 30 to 39 who received the YFV17D yellow fever vaccine.

The chain employs TRBV18 and TRBJ1-1; D might be TRBD1 (6 bases). From germline, CDR1 is KGHSH and CDR2 LQKENI. Trimming took off 5 bases at V and 1 base at J, with 17 bases between the two ends. CDR3 length: 16 residues. The CDR3 sequence: CASSTTRGTRNTEAFF. CDR3 coding DNA: TGTGCCAGCTCAACGACCAGAGGGACAAGGAACACTGAAGCTTTCTTT.

This sequence joins TRBV27 and TRBJ2-2; D is possibly TRBD1 (5 bases). This CDR3 spans 16 amino acids. Per the germline V gene, CDR1 is MNHEY and CDR2 is SMNVEV (reference sequence). V was clipped by 6 bases and J by 6 bases, with 20 bases between them. CDR3 sequence: CASSRTGNIRAGELFF. Here the CDR3 DNA reads TGTGCCAGCAGCCGTACAGGAAACATTAGAGCCGGGGAGCTGTTTTTT.

This clonotype was counted between two and nine times. The CDR3 is CASTRNEKLFF. The CDR3, as DNA: TGTGCCAGCACCAGGAATGAAAAACTGTTTTTT. The chain links TRBV25-1 to TRBJ1-4; D is unresolved. The germline V gene encodes CDR1 MGHDK and CDR2 SYGVNS. There are 11 residues in the CDR3. V was clipped by 7 bases and J by 5 bases, with 5 bases between them.

This clonotype was found a few times. V is TRBV7-9 and J is TRBJ1-6, with a possible D match to TRBD1 (5 bases). Trimming cost V 5 bases and J 14 bases, with 19 bases left between them. Germline V gene data show CDR1 as SEHNR and CDR2 as FQNEAQ (reference sequence). This CDR3 spans 14 amino acids. CDR3 amino acids: CASSPYGTATTLHF. The CDR3 DNA follows: TGTGCCAGCAGCCCTTACGGGACCGCGACGACCCTCCACTTT.

At least ten counts were recorded for this clonotype. The rearrangement uses TRBV28 and TRBJ2-7; D is undetermined. V dropped 7 bases and J dropped 4 bases, with 11 bases sitting between them. Germline V gene lookup returns CDR1 MDHEN and CDR2 SYDVKM. The CDR3 has 12 amino acids. CDR3 bases: TGTGCCAGCACCGTGGGCAGTTACGAGCAGTACTTC. This translates into CASTVGSYEQYF.

The genes are TRBV7-2 and TRBJ2-2; D not resolved. Germline V gene sequence: CDR1 SGHTA, CDR2 FQGNSA. Trimming took 5 bases from V and 10 from J, leaving 14 bases between them. This CDR3 has 13 amino acids. CDR3 in amino acids: CASSTPHNPELFF. CDR3 nucleotides: TGTGCCAGCAGCACCCCACATAATCCGGAGCTGTTTTTT.

This clonotype was seen repeatedly, ten times or more. CDR3 sequence reads: CASSFQPAGSTDTQYF. CDR3 sequence (DNA): TGTGCCAGCAGCTTCCAGCCAGCGGGGAGCACAGATACGCAGTATTTT. This chain uses TRBV7-2 with TRBJ2-3, with TRBD2 identical over 7 bases. The J segment lost 0 bases and the V segment lost 3 bases, leaving 6 bases of the junction unmatched. Germline CDR1 is SGHTA and CDR2 is FQGNSA. This CDR3 comprises 16 residues.

By sample fraction, this clonotype is medium-sized. This sequence joins TRBV6-5 and TRBJ2-7, with D possibly matching TRBD1 (5 bases). Germline V gene data show CDR1 as MNHEY and CDR2 as SVGAGI. Deletions cut 6 bases from V and 0 bases from J, with 12 bases between. This CDR3 spans 14 amino acids. CDR3 residues: CASRSRVSSYEQYF. The CDR3, as DNA: TGTGCCAGCAGAAGCAGGGTGAGCTCCTACGAGCAGTACTTC.

The chain uses TRBV10-2 and TRBJ2-1, with 8 bases matching TRBD2. J was trimmed by 1 base and V by 4 bases; bases with no gene match: 9. Germline V gene data show CDR1 as WSHSY and CDR2 as SAAADI. The CDR3 is 17 amino acids. This chain's CDR3 is CASSGASGRRSYNEQFF. DNA of the CDR3: TGCGCCAGCAGTGGTGCAAGCGGGAGACGTTCCTACAATGAGCAGTTCTTC.

The chain uses TRBV27 and TRBJ2-6, with 14 bases fitting TRBD2. Germline V gene lookup returns CDR1 MNHEY and CDR2 SMNVEV (reference sequence). V shed 6 bases and J 0 bases; nucleotides not matched to a gene: 10. The CDR3 runs to 20 residues. CDR3 sequence: CASSTIGTSGSRSGANVLTF. The CDR3 DNA reads as TGTGCCAGCAGCACAATTGGGACTAGCGGGAGCCGCTCTGGGGCCAACGTCCTGACTTTC.

This clonotype was counted between two and nine times. The chain links TRBV20-1 to TRBJ2-7; unclear D gene. CDR3 length: 16 amino acids. V lost 3 bases, J lost 0 bases, and 18 bases lay in between. Germline V lookup: CDR1 DFQATT, CDR2 SNEGSKA (reference sequence). CDR3 protein: CSARWGMGPFSYEQYF. CDR3 sequence (DNA): TGCAGTGCTAGGTGGGGTATGGGCCCCTTCTCCTACGAGCAGTACTTC.

This clonotype has ten or more counts. This rearrangement joins TRBV12-3 or TRBV12-4 to TRBJ2-3; no clear D. The CDR3 is 15 amino acids. Deletions cut 0 bases from V and 3 bases from J, with 10 bases between. The CDR3 spells CASSLALYRTDTQYF. The CDR3 DNA reads TGTGCCAGCAGTTTAGCGCTGTACCGGACAGATACGCAGTATTTT.

This clonotype showed up many times. The rearrangement uses TRBV6-5 and TRBJ1-3; D perhaps matches TRBD1 (5 bases). V was cut by 2 bases and J by 0 bases, with 8 bases left in between. Germline-derived CDR1 and CDR2 are MNHEY and SVGAGI. The CDR3 loop spans 15 amino acids. The CDR3, as DNA: TGTGCCAGCAGTTACGCCAGGGACTCTGGAAACACCATATATTTT. It encodes CASSYARDSGNTIYF.

This rearrangement joins TRBV4-1 to TRBJ2-7, with unresolved D. The V end was cut by 0 bases, the J end by 2 bases, with 8 bases between. The CDR3 sequence is 14 residues long. Germline V gene data show CDR1 as MGHRA and CDR2 as YSYEKL. CDR3 amino acids: CASSQDSNAYEQYF. CDR3 DNA: TGCGCCAGCAGCCAAGATTCGAATGCCTACGAGCAGTACTTC.

This clonotype was seen more than once but under ten times. The chain uses TRBV29-1 and TRBJ2-7, with no clear D. CDR3 length: 12 amino acids. From germline, CDR1 is SQVTM and CDR2 ANQGSEA. V was clipped by 1 base and J by 1 base, with 5 bases between them. In DNA, the CDR3 is TGCAGCGTTGAAGGGGATTCCTACGAGCAGTACTTC. Its protein is CSVEGDSYEQYF.

This clonotype was counted ten times or more. CDR3 amino acids: CATTPTTSGNTIYF. In DNA form, the CDR3 reads TGTGCCACCACCCCGACGACCTCTGGAAACACCATATATTTT. J is TRBJ1-3 and V is TRBV15, with D unclear. CDR1 is LNHNV, CDR2 YYDKDF, per germline (reference sequence). This CDR3 has 14 amino acids. Deletions cut 7 bases from V and 0 bases from J, with 10 bases between.

The chain recombines TRBV7-2 with TRBJ1-6; perhaps TRBD1 as D (5 bases). CDR1 and CDR2 (germline): SGHTA, FQGNSA. The V and J ends lost 7 bases and 9 bases respectively, with 16 bases between them. The CDR3 totals 14 residues. In nucleotides, the CDR3 is TGTGCCAGCACCTCCAGGGCAAGCTTTTCACCCCTCCACTTT. This gives the protein CASTSRASFSPLHF.

On this clonotype: This sequence may be a read error, since a much larger clone differs from it by one base. V and J are TRBV7-7 and TRBJ1-1; no clear D gene. CDR3 length: 13 residues. Germline CDR1 and CDR2: SSHAT and FNYEAQ (reference sequence). The CDR3 spells CASSLNVNTKAFF. The DNA of the CDR3 is TGTGCCAGCAGCTTAAACGTGAACACTAAAGCTTTCTTT.

This clonotype was seen repeatedly, ten times or more. The chain combines TRBV27 with TRBJ2-1; D is unresolved. With 4 bases removed from V and 5 bases from J, the gap between germline ends came to 3 bases. The CDR3 extends over 11 amino acids. The germline V gene encodes CDR1 MNHEY and CDR2 SMNVEV (reference sequence). CDR3 nucleotide sequence: TGTGCCAGCAGTTGGCACAATGAGCAGTTCTTC. It yields the protein CASSWHNEQFF.

In this sample, this clonotype turned up a few times. V usage is TRBV20-1 and J usage is TRBJ2-7, with a weak D call TRBD2 (6 bases). The ends were cut back, 6 bases at V and 2 bases at J, with 20 bases in the middle. Germline loops: CDR1 DFQATT, CDR2 SNEGSKA (reference sequence). The CDR3 extends over 15 amino acids. CDR3 DNA sequence: TGCAGTGCCAACCACTTCGGGAGCGGAACCTACGAGCAGTACTTC. Protein sequence: CSANHFGSGTYEQYF.

This clonotype was counted ten times or more. V usage is TRBV5-1 and J usage is TRBJ2-7; D is unclear. Per germline, CDR1 SGHRS and CDR2 YFSETQ. V lost 0 bases and J lost 3, with 7 bases in between. The CDR3 is 13 residues long. In nucleotides, the CDR3 is TGCGCCAGCAGCTTGGAAGGTAGCTACGAGCAGTACTTC. This sequence encodes CASSLEGSYEQYF.

This clonotype has at least ten counts. The J gene is TRBJ2-2, the V gene TRBV7-2; D call uncertain. Germline V gene lookup returns CDR1 SGHTA and CDR2 FQGNSA. The length of the CDR3 is 16 residues. V was trimmed by 5 bases and J by 4 bases, leaving 17 bases between them. The CDR3 bases are TGTGCCAGCAGCCCCGCCCTGGGGTCCACCACCGGGGAGCTGTTTTTT. Translation: CASSPALGSTTGELFF.

Many counts were recorded for this clonotype. This chain uses TRBV28 with TRBJ2-7; weak D call: TRBD1 (5 bases). In germline, CDR1 is MDHEN, CDR2 SYDVKM. CDR3 length equals 14 residues. Trimming took off 4 bases at V and 2 bases at J, with 12 bases between the two ends. CDR3 DNA: TGTGCCAGCAGTTCCCAAGGGGTAACCTACGAGCAGTACTTC. Its translation: CASSSQGVTYEQYF.

This clonotype was observed many times. The rearrangement uses TRBV19 and TRBJ1-5, with 8 positions matching TRBD1. CDR1 is LNHDA, CDR2 SQIVND, per germline (reference sequence). Trimming at V came to 4 bases and at J to 1 base, leaving 9 bases not matched to a gene. The CDR3 runs to 17 residues. CDR3 bases: TGTGCCAGTAGTACCGACAGGGGCGGGTTGAGCAATCAGCCCCAGCATTTT. Translated: CASSTDRGGLSNQPQHF.

This clonotype was seen ten or more times. The rearrangement links TRBV11-3 to TRBJ2-7; D call uncertain. Germline-derived CDR1 and CDR2 are SGHNT and YENEEA. This CDR3 has 13 residues. Trimming left V 5 bases short and J 0 bases short, with 8 bases between. The CDR3 DNA follows: TGTGCCAGCAGCGTCGGAAGCTCCTACGAGCAGTACTTC. It codes for CASSVGSSYEQYF.

In this sample, this clonotype turned up a few times. V and J are TRBV20-1 and TRBJ2-3, with 8 bases that match TRBD1. CDR3 length: 17 amino acids. Germline CDR1 is DFQATT and CDR2 is SNEGSKA (reference sequence). With 6 bases clipped from V and 6 bases from J, the junction kept 20 bases outside the gene matches. The CDR3: CSANGNTPGGVFDTQYF. The CDR3 bases are TGCAGTGCCAACGGTAACACCCCAGGGGGCGTCTTCGATACGCAGTATTTT.

This clonotype was counted at least ten times. This chain uses TRBV28 with TRBJ1-5, with 10 bases that match TRBD1. Trimming at V came to 7 bases and at J to 5 bases, leaving 8 bases not matched to a gene. CDR1 is MDHEN, CDR2 SYDVKM, per germline. This CDR3 region has 15 residues. CDR3 loop: CASTTTGGGYQPQHF. In DNA form, the CDR3 reads TGTGCCAGCACTACGACAGGGGGCGGATATCAGCCCCAGCATTTT.